This entry describes one TCR beta chain. The antigen is undetermined. Produced via immunoSEQ multiplex PCR; TCRdb's table is partial and in-frame only. The sample has 20,000 to 25,000 clones; around 77% are singletons. Germline V gives CDR1 LGHNT, CDR2 FRNRAP. J gave up 0 bases and V 0 bases, and 6 bases lay outside the gene matches. The CDR3 runs 17 residues. These data originate in a study of OX40 agonist ivuxolimab in advanced cancers. In the study overall: Intravenous ivuxolimab at 0.01 to 10 mg/kg was given to patients every 2 weeks. Earlier anti-PD-1, anti-PD-L1 or anti-CTLA-4 therapy was permitted; about 38% had received some. In three patients, partial responses were observed, one with hepatocellular carcinoma and two with cutaneous melanoma.

Whole-study findings and limits: At 0.1-3.0 mg/kg, partial responders had clonal expansion among the lowest observed.

The rearrangement links TRBV12-5 to TRBJ1-1; 8 nucleotides match TRBD1. This receptor was taken from an adult with an advanced solid tumor such as melanoma, head and neck, liver or kidney cancer. The sample here was CD4+ or CD8+ T cells sorted from blood, taken in a trial of the OX40 agonist ivuxolimab. The CDR3 reads CASGLVPTGAVNTEAFF. In DNA, the CDR3 is TGTGCTAGTGGTTTGGTACCGACAGGGGCCGTGAACACTGAAGCTTTCTTT.